The present TCR beta chain was sequenced within a study of T cell changes during pregnancy in multiple sclerosis. This CDR3 contains 13 residues. Trimming took off 7 bases at V and 2 bases at J, with 12 bases between the two ends. Germline V lookup: CDR1 SGDLS, CDR2 YYNGEE. The assay was immunoSEQ multiplex PCR, and TCRdb's table has in-frame clones only and misses some. The table includes more than 80,000 clones, 80% to 95% detected once. A single count supports this clone. This material consisted of peripheral blood, taken after pregnancy. The chain recombines TRBV9 with TRBJ2-5; a possible D gene is TRBD1 (5 bases). The TCR sequence derives from a female donor with multiple sclerosis, enrolled in a pregnancy study. CDR3 nucleotide sequence: TGTGCCAGCCAACGACAGTTACAAGAGACCCAGTACTTC. This codes for CASQRQLQETQYF.